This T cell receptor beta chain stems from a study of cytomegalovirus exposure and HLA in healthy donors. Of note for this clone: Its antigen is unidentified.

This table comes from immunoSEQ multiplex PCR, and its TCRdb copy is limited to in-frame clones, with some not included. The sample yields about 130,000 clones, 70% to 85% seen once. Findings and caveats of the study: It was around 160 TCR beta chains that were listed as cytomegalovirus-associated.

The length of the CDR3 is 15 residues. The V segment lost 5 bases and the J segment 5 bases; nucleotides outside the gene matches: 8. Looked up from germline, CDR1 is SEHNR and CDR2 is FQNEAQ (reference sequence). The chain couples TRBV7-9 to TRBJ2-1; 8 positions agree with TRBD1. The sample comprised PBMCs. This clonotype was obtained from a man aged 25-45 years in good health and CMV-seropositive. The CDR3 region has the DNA TGTGCCAGCAGCCCCGGACAGGGTAGGGACAATGAGCAGTTCTTC. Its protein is CASSPGQGRDNEQFF.